This T cell receptor beta chain is from a study of siplizumab effects on memory and regulatory T cells. Whole-study findings and limits: Roughly 80-97% of proliferating CD4+ or CD8+ clones lacked an assignable naive or memory phenotype.

V shed 7 bases, J shed 6 bases, and the junction held 9 bases outside the gene matches. Germline loops: CDR1 MNHEY, CDR2 SVGAGI. The CDR3 length is 14 residues. Sequenced by immunoSEQ multiplex PCR; TCRdb stores in-frame clones only, minus some. This repertoire shows 70,000 to 95,000 clones, about nine tenths found once; its top ten account for roughly 15%. About this clone itself: Antigen specificity is unknown.

The V gene is TRBV6-5, the J gene TRBJ2-7; TRBD2 agrees at 10 bases. The source is a human donor in good health. Sequenced: CD4+ T cells sorted from blood. The CDR3 DNA reads TGTGCCAGCACACAGCTAGCGGGAGCAGTCGAGCAGTACTTC. This sequence encodes CASTQLAGAVEQYF.